Following are 30 T cell receptor beta chains from one sample sequenced in a study of circulating tumor DNA in untreated peripheral T-cell lymphoma. The method was immunoSEQ multiplex PCR; TCRdb's version includes in-frame clones alone and lacks a portion of them. The sample shows around 5,000 clones, 65% to 70% of them seen only once. The sample consisted of tumor tissue. Receptors originate from a human donor with peripheral T-cell lymphoma.

The V call is TRBV19, the J call TRBJ2-1; TRBD2 agrees at 9 bases. The CDR3 is made up of 15 amino acids. In germline, CDR1 is LNHDA, CDR2 SQIVND (reference sequence). J lost 8 bases, V lost 2 bases, and 7 bases had no gene match. The CDR3 is CASSIIGREGDEQFF. For the CDR3, the DNA is TGTGCCAGTAGTATAATAGGGCGGGAGGGCGATGAGCAGTTCTTC.

The genes are TRBV18 and TRBJ2-7; D is possibly TRBD1 (5 bases). CDR1 is KGHSH and CDR2 is LQKENI in the germline V gene. Trimming shortened V by 3 bases and J by 3 bases, and 9 bases separated the two germline ends. The CDR3 is 13 amino acids. The CDR3 loop is CASSPRGFYEQYF. CDR3 DNA: TGTGCCAGCTCACCTAGGGGATTCTACGAGCAGTACTTC.

The CDR3 DNA follows: TGTGCCACCAGCAATAGCGGGAGTAGGGCAGATACGCAGTATTTT. It translates to CATSNSGSRADTQYF. The V gene is TRBV15, the J gene TRBJ2-3; 9 bases align to TRBD2. The germline V gene has CDR1 LNHNV and CDR2 YYDKDF (reference sequence). The CDR3 is made up of 15 amino acids. V dropped 4 bases and J dropped 4; count of bases not matched to a gene: 6. The complete variable domain, with remaining parts taken from reference TRBV15 and TRBJ2-3, reads DAMVIQNPRYQVTQFGKPVTLSCSQTLNHNVMYWYQQKSSQAPKLLFHYYDKDFNNEADTPDNFQSRRPNTSFCFLDIRSPGLGDTAMYLCATSNSGSRADTQYFGPGTRLTVL.

The chain links TRBV7-6 to TRBJ2-1, with TRBD2 matching over 9 bases. Germline V CDR1 and CDR2: SGHVS, FNYEAQ. The CDR3 is made up of 15 amino acids. V trimming: 1 base; J trimming: 3 bases; junction bases outside the gene matches: 1. Here the CDR3 reads CASSLGAGGYNEQFF. DNA of the CDR3: TGTGCCAGCAGCTTAGGAGCGGGAGGCTACAATGAGCAGTTCTTC.

This chain connects TRBV7-8 to TRBJ2-1; D is possibly TRBD2 (6 bases). The CDR3 totals 14 residues. Trimming shortened V by 1 base and J by 13 bases, and 17 bases separated the two germline ends. CDR1 is SGHVS and CDR2 is FQNEAQ in the germline V gene. The CDR3 protein is CASSLGGAPMNQFF. Written as DNA, the CDR3 is TGTGCCAGCAGCTTAGGCGGGGCTCCCATGAATCAGTTCTTC.

This chain uses TRBV19 with TRBJ2-1; 13 nucleotides line up with TRBD2. V was pared by 5 bases and J by 0 bases, with 16 bases of the junction left unmatched. Germline loops: CDR1 LNHDA, CDR2 SQIVND (reference sequence). The CDR3 sequence is 21 residues long. As DNA, the CDR3 is TGTGCCAGTAGTCCCACCCCGGGACTAGCGGGACGGTTCAGCTCCTACAATGAGCAGTTCTTC. Translating it yields CASSPTPGLAGRFSSYNEQFF. Variable domain in full (rest from reference TRBV19 and TRBJ2-1): DGGITQSPKYLFRKEGQNVTLSCEQNLNHDAMYWYRQDPGQGLRLIYYSQIVNDFQKGDIAEGYSVSREKKESFPLTVTSAQKNPTAFYLCASSPTPGLAGRFSSYNEQFFGPGTRLTVL.

This sequence joins TRBV7-6 and TRBJ2-2; 7 bases align to TRBD1. V gave up 5 bases and J gave up 5 bases; unmatched junction bases: 5. The V gene's germline CDR1 is SGHVS and CDR2 FNYEAQ. CDR3 length: 14 residues. Here the CDR3 reads CASSPGQKTGELFF. CDR3 coding DNA: TGTGCCAGCAGCCCGGGACAGAAGACCGGGGAGCTGTTTTTT.

The rearrangement joins TRBV19 to TRBJ2-1; 10 bases line up with TRBD1. The V gene's germline CDR1 is LNHDA and CDR2 SQIVND (reference sequence). V dropped 6 bases and J dropped 14; count of bases not matched to a gene: 4. This CDR3 comprises 11 residues. CDR3: CASRTGGAEFF. The CDR3 DNA follows: TGTGCCAGTAGGACAGGGGGCGCGGAGTTCTTC.

V and J are TRBV11-3 and TRBJ2-3; D unclear. The V end was cut by 2 bases, the J end by 2 bases, with 14 bases between. The CDR3 contains 16 residues. Looked up from germline, CDR1 is SGHNT and CDR2 is YENEEA. DNA for the CDR3: TGTGCCAGCAGCTTATTAGGCCAGATCCCCACAGATACGCAGTATTTT. Translation gives CASSLLGQIPTDTQYF.

The chain has TRBV10-3 and TRBJ1-2, with D perhaps matching TRBD1 (5 bases). Trimming left V 10 bases short and J 5 bases short, with 17 bases between. CDR1 and CDR2 from the germline V gene are ENHRY and SYGVKD. This CDR3 comprises 13 residues. In DNA form, the CDR3 reads TGTGCCAGCTCCCGGGGGGGAAGGTATGGCTACACCTTC. This translates into CASSRGGRYGYTF.

Here the CDR3 DNA reads TGTGCCAGCAGCGGACGTACTAGCGGGAGGGCTAATGCCGGGGAGCTGTTTTTT. Translation gives CASSGRTSGRANAGELFF. The chain employs TRBV9 and TRBJ2-2; 13 positions match TRBD2. The CDR3 is 18 amino acids. The germline V gene has CDR1 SGDLS and CDR2 YYNGEE. V shed 3 bases, J shed 6 bases, and the junction held 11 bases outside the gene matches.

This chain connects TRBV29-1 to TRBJ2-5, with D unresolved. Trimming took 3 bases from V and 2 from J, leaving 7 bases between them. CDR1 is SQVTM, CDR2 ANQGSEA, per germline. The CDR3 covers 12 residues. The CDR3 coding sequence is TGCAGCGTTGAGGGATTTCAAGAGACCCAGTACTTC. Translated: CSVEGFQETQYF.

The chain joins TRBV6-8 to TRBJ2-1; unclear D gene. The germline CDR1 and CDR2 sequences are MNHGY and SAAAGT. Trimming pared 2 bases from V and 8 bases from J, leaving 16 bases between. The CDR3 spans 15 residues. DNA of the CDR3: TGTGCCAGCAGTTACCTCGGATCCACGTCGGATGAGCAGTTCTTC. Its translation is CASSYLGSTSDEQFF.

This clone was seen a few times. This chain links TRBV6-8 with TRBJ2-1; TRBD1 agrees at 9 bases. V shed 4 bases and J 3 bases; nucleotides not matched to a gene: 28. The germline V gene encodes CDR1 MNHGY and CDR2 SAAAGT. The length of the CDR3 is 23 residues. This CDR3 reads CASSSVPGQGASVLAFGYNEQFF. The CDR3 DNA is TGTGCCAGCAGTTCAGTCCCGGGACAGGGAGCCTCTGTGCTAGCGTTCGGCTACAATGAGCAGTTCTTC.

This chain joins TRBV6-7 and TRBJ1-1; D uncertain. TRBV6-7 is designated an ORF whose function remains uncertain. The CDR3 is 11 amino acids. V lost 8 bases to trimming and J lost 8 bases, with 12 bases between them. CDR3 in amino acids: CASRLGDEAFF. The CDR3 nucleotides are TGTGCCAGCCGCCTGGGCGACGAAGCTTTCTTT.

This chain uses TRBV5-1 with TRBJ2-3, with TRBD2 matching 10 bases. Germline-derived CDR1 and CDR2 are SGHRS and YFSETQ. Losses at the gene ends were 7 bases for V and 0 bases for J; bases not matched to a gene: 5. This CDR3 is built from 15 residues. Here the CDR3 DNA reads TGCGCCAGCTCCGAGACTAGCGGGAGCACAGATACGCAGTATTTT. It yields the protein CASSETSGSTDTQYF.

The chain couples TRBV15 to TRBJ1-1; a weak D match, TRBD1 (5 bases). There are 14 residues in the CDR3. Germline CDR1 LNHNV, CDR2 YYDKDF (reference sequence). The V gene lost 0 bases and the J gene lost 2 bases, with 7 bases spanning the gap. CDR3 protein: CATSRDQGNTEAFF. The CDR3 DNA follows: TGTGCCACCAGCAGAGATCAGGGAAACACTGAAGCTTTCTTT.

This clone was seen a handful of times. This chain links TRBV19 with TRBJ2-3; D may correspond to TRBD1 or TRBD2 (7 bases each). The CDR3 is 16 amino acids. Trimming pared 5 bases from V and 1 base from J, leaving 16 bases between. Germline values: CDR1 LNHDA, CDR2 SQIVND (reference sequence). The CDR3 is CASSGTTGVGTDTQYF. As DNA, the CDR3 is TGTGCCAGTAGTGGGACTACAGGGGTCGGCACAGATACGCAGTATTTT.

The rearrangement uses TRBV6-8 and TRBJ2-7; perhaps TRBD1 as D (5 bases). The CDR3 contains 14 residues. CDR1 and CDR2 (germline): MNHGY, SAAAGT. V was clipped by 2 bases and J by 2 bases, with 10 bases between them. CDR3 nucleotides: TGTGCCAGCAGTTACCTTGTGGGGCCCTACGAGCAGTACTTC. This encodes CASSYLVGPYEQYF.

This chain connects TRBV18 to TRBJ2-2; perhaps TRBD2 as D (6 bases). The germline V gene has CDR1 KGHSH and CDR2 LQKENI. V dropped 2 bases and J dropped 1 base, with 11 bases sitting between them. CDR3 length equals 16 residues. The CDR3 DNA sequence: TGTGCCAGCTCACCATATTTCGGGAGGAACACCGGGGAGCTGTTTTTT. Translating it yields CASSPYFGRNTGELFF.

This sequence joins TRBV11-3 and TRBJ2-5; D gene uncertain. The CDR3 is made up of 14 amino acids. Per the germline V gene, CDR1 is SGHNT and CDR2 is YENEEA. Trimming took 3 bases from V and 3 from J, leaving 11 bases between them. Here the CDR3 DNA reads TGTGCCAGCAGCTTGCCGACTGGAAAAGAGACCCAGTACTTC. Residues: CASSLPTGKETQYF.

The chain couples TRBV19 to TRBJ2-5; D is ambiguous. The germline CDR1 and CDR2 sequences are LNHDA and SQIVND (reference sequence). Trimming left V 3 bases short and J 2 bases short, with 10 bases between. The CDR3 is 14 amino acids. Here the CDR3 DNA reads TGTGCCAGTAGTATCCCAAACTTACAAGAGACCCAGTACTTC. Translation gives CASSIPNLQETQYF.

The V call is TRBV18, the J call TRBJ2-5; TRBD1 matches at 7 bases. Germline V gene data show CDR1 as KGHSH and CDR2 as LQKENI. Trimming took 6 bases from V and 3 from J; bases not matched to a gene: 4. CDR3 length equals 13 residues. CDR3 nucleotides: TGTGCCAGCTCTCAAGGACAGGAAGAGACCCAGTACTTC. It specifies CASSQGQEETQYF.

This clone was recorded a few times. This chain connects TRBV28 to TRBJ1-2; 11 nucleotides line up with TRBD1. The CDR3 consists of 13 residues. Germline CDR1 is MDHEN and CDR2 is SYDVKM. With V trimmed by 5 bases and J by 8 bases, 4 bases remained unmatched. Here the CDR3 DNA reads TGTGCCAGCAGTGTGGACAGGGGGCTCGGCTACACCTTC. It yields the protein CASSVDRGLGYTF.

The chain employs TRBV11-3 and TRBJ1-1, with D possibly matching TRBD1 (5 bases). Germline-derived CDR1 and CDR2 are SGHNT and YENEEA. This CDR3 has 14 residues. With 8 bases removed from V and 4 bases from J, the gap between germline ends came to 17 bases. The CDR3 region has the DNA TGTGCCAGCGGTCTCAGGGCCGGGGGCACTGAAGCTTTCTTT. Protein product: CASGLRAGGTEAFF.

V usage is TRBV19 and J usage is TRBJ2-1; D is perhaps TRBD1 (6 bases). The CDR3 extends over 15 amino acids. Trimming removed 8 bases from V and 1 base from J, with 15 bases in between. Germline V gives CDR1 LNHDA, CDR2 SQIVND (reference sequence). In nucleotides, the CDR3 is TGTGCCAGTTCTACCCACAGGGAATCCTACAATGAGCAGTTCTTC. Its translation: CASSTHRESYNEQFF.

The gene calls are TRBV9 and TRBJ2-3, with D possibly being TRBD2 (6 bases). The V gene's germline CDR1 is SGDLS and CDR2 YYNGEE. The CDR3 totals 16 residues. The V and J ends lost 2 bases and 3 bases respectively, with 16 bases between them. Here the CDR3 DNA reads TGTGCCAGCAGCGTTGATAGCGGAGGTGGGACAGATACGCAGTATTTT. It specifies CASSVDSGGGTDTQYF.

V gene TRBV28 combines with J gene TRBJ2-4, with D perhaps given as TRBD1 or TRBD2 (6 bases each). The CDR3 is 15 amino acids. CDR1 MDHEN and CDR2 SYDVKM come from the germline V gene. Trimming cost V 3 bases and J 8 bases, with 17 bases left between them. The CDR3 DNA reads TGTGCCAGCAGTTTGGGGGGCGTCCCTTCTGACATTCAGTACTTC. Translating gives CASSLGGVPSDIQYF.

The genes are TRBV28 and TRBJ2-3, with unresolved D. This CDR3 has 16 residues. Trimming stripped 4 bases from V and 4 bases from J, with 18 bases between. CDR1 and CDR2 from the germline V gene are MDHEN and SYDVKM. CDR3: CASSSPAAVQSDTQYF. In DNA form, the CDR3 reads TGTGCCAGCAGTTCCCCCGCAGCCGTTCAATCAGATACGCAGTATTTT.

V usage is TRBV14 and J usage is TRBJ1-1, with D unclear. Germline CDR1 SGHDN, CDR2 FVKESK. This CDR3 is 13 amino acids long. V was pared by 3 bases and J by 2 bases, with 7 bases between. The CDR3 sequence: CASSQSSNTEAFF. CDR3 DNA: TGTGCCAGCAGCCAGAGTAGTAACACTGAAGCTTTCTTT.